A selection of T cell receptor beta chains follows, all from one sample in a study of blood T cell repertoires in COVID-19. TCRdb keeps only in-frame clones here, not all; method: immunoSEQ multiplex PCR. Of approximately 140,000 clones in the sample, over 80% were seen once. Source material: peripheral blood. The receptors stem from a woman aged 40-49 years with active or convalescent COVID-19. The CDR3 runs from the conserved cysteine through the conserved F or W. Fields, in order: V gene, J gene, clone size, D gene, CDR3 protein, CDR3 DNA. The D gene is left open where the match is weak. A row's size may be missing; if present it is once, few, many or a size class.

>TRBV7-9|TRBJ1-2|few|TRBD1
CATQTGKYGYTF
TGTGCCACTCAGACAGGGAAATATGGCTACACCTTC
>TRBV21-1|TRBJ2-7|.|.
CASSKERGVLYRSSYEQYF
TGTGCCAGCAGCAAAGAAAGGGGTGTGCTCTACAGGAGCTCCTACGAGCAGTACTTC
>TRBV7-7|TRBJ2-2|.|TRBD2
CASSLAGLLNTGELFF
TGTGCTAGCAGCTTAGCGGGACTTCTTAACACCGGGGAGCTGTTTTTT
>TRBV5-8|TRBJ1-4|.|.
CASSRKTDHNEKLFF
TGTGCCAGCAGCCGAAAGACAGATCACAATGAAAAACTGTTTTTT
>TRBV6-5|TRBJ2-7|few|TRBD2
CASSYSTGGGAYEQYF
TGTGCCAGCAGTTACTCGACAGGCGGGGGGGCCTACGAGCAGTACTTC
>TRBV18|TRBJ2-1|.|.
CASSTQPNNEQFF
TGTGCCAGCTCGACACAACCGAACAATGAGCAGTTCTTC
>TRBV27|TRBJ1-1|.|.
CASSLGLLTGGTEAFF
TGTGCCAGCAGTTTAGGTCTACTTACCGGGGGCACTGAAGCTTTCTTT
>TRBV6-5|TRBJ1-2|.|TRBD1
CASREDRGLNYGYTF
TGTGCCAGCAGAGAGGACAGGGGGCTCAACTATGGCTACACCTTC
>TRBV4-3|TRBJ2-2|.|TRBD2
CASSQDLIYSGRASTGELFF
TGCGCCAGCAGCCAAGATCTCATTTATAGCGGGAGGGCCTCCACCGGGGAGCTGTTTTTT
>TRBV9|TRBJ2-7|.|TRBD1
CASSPTGQGTYEQYF
TGTGCCAGCAGCCCGACAGGACAGGGCACCTACGAGCAGTACTTC
>TRBV4-1|TRBJ2-3|few|TRBD2
CASSQTASGRVDTQYF
TGCGCCAGCAGCCAGACCGCTAGCGGGAGGGTAGATACGCAGTATTTT
>TRBV5-1|TRBJ2-5|.|TRBD1
CASTDTGGQETQYF
TGCGCCAGCACAGATACAGGGGGCCAAGAGACCCAGTACTTC
>TRBV5-5|TRBJ1-4|.|.
CASSPGWANEKLFF
TGTGCCAGCAGCCCGGGGTGGGCTAATGAAAAACTGTTTTTT
>TRBV30|TRBJ2-2|.|TRBD2
CAWSGDREPGLAGELFF
TGTGCCTGGAGTGGGGACCGGGAACCGGGACTAGCGGGCGAGCTGTTTTTT
>TRBV9|TRBJ1-2|few|.
CASSVFHLDSLSSNGYTF
TGTGCCAGCAGCGTATTTCATCTGGACAGTCTTTCCTCGAATGGCTACACCTTC
>TRBV5-6|TRBJ1-1|.|.
CASSLNGDYTEAFF
TGTGCCAGCAGCCTCAACGGGGACTACACTGAAGCTTTCTTT
>TRBV6-5|TRBJ1-6|.|.
CASSYRDGVTAPLHF
TGTGCCAGCAGTTACCGAGACGGAGTTACTGCACCCCTCCACTTT
>TRBV11-2|TRBJ2-1|.|.
CASSLRVRDEQFF
TGTGCCAGCAGCTTACGGGTACGGGATGAGCAGTTCTTC
>TRBV4-3|TRBJ1-5|.|TRBD1
CASSPGQGSNQPQHF
TGCGCCAGCAGCCCGGGACAGGGGAGTAATCAGCCCCAGCATTTT
>TRBV7-2|TRBJ1-1|.|TRBD1
CASSLVGFIGGSAFF
TGTGCCAGCAGCTTAGTAGGGTTTATAGGGGGCTCAGCTTTCTTT
>TRBV6-5|TRBJ1-5|.|.
CASRQGLVQPQHF
TGTGCCAGCAGACAGGGTCTGGTTCAGCCCCAGCATTTT
>TRBV5-1|TRBJ2-7|.|.
CASSLDPGAYEQYF
TGCGCCAGCAGCTTGGATCCAGGGGCCTACGAGCAGTACTTC
>TRBV3-1/TRBV3-2|TRBJ2-3|.|TRBD2
CASSHPLGGADTQYF
TGTGCCAGCAGCCACCCCCTGGGAGGGGCAGATACGCAGTATTTT
>TRBV19|TRBJ1-1|.|.
CASSIDGGANTEAFF
TGTGCCAGTAGTATAGATGGAGGGGCGAACACTGAAGCTTTCTTT
>TRBV11-2|TRBJ2-7|few|.
CASLSLEVLTQQYF
TGTGCCAGCCTGTCCCTAGAGGTGTTGACTCAGCAGTACTTC
>TRBV21-1|TRBJ1-1|few|.
CASRIDRGMNTEAFF
TGTGCCAGCAGGATCGACAGGGGTATGAACACTGAAGCTTTCTTT
>TRBV25-1|TRBJ1-1|.|.
CASSESLTGIYTEAFF
TGTGCCAGCAGTGAATCCCTTACAGGGATCTACACTGAAGCTTTCTTT
>TRBV12-3/TRBV12-4|TRBJ1-1|.|.
CASSATAYTEAFF
TGTGCCAGCAGTGCGACTGCTTACACTGAAGCTTTCTTT
>TRBV27|TRBJ2-3|.|TRBD1
CASIDWTGGADTQYF
TGTGCCAGCATCGATTGGACAGGGGGCGCAGATACGCAGTATTTT
>TRBV11-2|TRBJ2-2|.|.
CASSPRTGTGELFF
TGTGCCAGCAGCCCCCGAACAGGGACAGGGGAGCTGTTTTTT
>TRBV28|TRBJ2-7|few|.
CASSTPGYEQYF
TGTGCCAGCAGCACCCCAGGGTACGAGCAGTACTTC
>TRBV10-3|TRBJ1-1|once|.
CARKQRLNTEAFF
TGTGCCAGGAAACAGAGACTGAACACTGAAGCTTTCTTT